This entry lists 7 T cell receptor beta chains sequenced from one sample in a study of T cell responses to AZD1222 COVID-19 vaccine. Clones were sequenced by immunoSEQ multiplex PCR, and TCRdb holds only the in-frame ones, with some missing. The table records 200,000 or so clones, over 80% of them present only once. The material was peripheral blood, obtained on day 0 of MenACWY control vaccination. The receptor source for this set is an adult in good health.

The chain uses TRBV9 and TRBJ2-5; the D gene is possibly TRBD2 (6 bases). Trimming removed 2 bases from V and 3 bases from J, with 11 bases in between. Germline V gene data show CDR1 as SGDLS and CDR2 as YYNGEE. The CDR3 runs 14 residues. CDR3 amino acids: CASSVGTFKETQYF. The CDR3 nucleotides are TGTGCCAGCAGCGTCGGGACTTTTAAAGAGACCCAGTACTTC.

Remarks on this clone: No DNA is shown, since the ends of the CDR3 on it are uncertain; the CDR3 is the one TCRdb lists. The V gene is TRBV5-1, the J gene TRBJ2-2; the table's D call of TRBD1 was not tested on the DNA. The CDR3 adds up to 15 amino acids, both ends counted. Germline V gives CDR1 SGHRS, CDR2 YFSETQ. This chain's CDR3 is CASSFDSSSSGELFF.

A note on this clone: Other DNA sequences of this sample code for an identical CDR3. The V and J genes are TRBV11-2 and TRBJ2-1, with 13 bases fitting TRBD2. Trimming cost V 1 base and J 0 bases; bases outside gene matches: 0. CDR1 SGHAT and CDR2 FQNNGV come from the germline V gene. The CDR3 loop spans 17 amino acids. In nucleotides, the CDR3 is TGTGCCAGCAGCTTAGGGACTAGCGGGAGCTCCTACAATGAGCAGTTCTTC. Its protein is CASSLGTSGSSYNEQFF.

The chain couples TRBV15 to TRBJ2-5; 13 bases are shared with TRBD2. In germline, CDR1 is LNHNV, CDR2 YYDKDF (reference sequence). The CDR3 sequence is 16 residues long. The V and J ends lost 6 bases and 5 bases, in that order; junction bases with no gene match: 9. The CDR3 loop is CATRRTSGGPEETQYF. For the CDR3, the DNA is TGTGCCACCAGGCGGACTAGCGGGGGACCGGAGGAGACCCAGTACTTC.

J is TRBJ1-2 and V is TRBV29-1; 8 bases map to TRBD1. V shed 6 bases and J 7 bases; nucleotides not matched to a gene: 7. The germline gives CDR1 SQVTM, CDR2 ANQGSEA. This CDR3 has 12 residues. The CDR3 region has the DNA TGCAGCGTAACGGACAGGGAAGGTGGCTACACCTTC. Its protein product is CSVTDREGGYTF.

This rearrangement joins TRBV4-2 to TRBJ2-1, with D perhaps TRBD2 (5 bases). CDR3 size: 15 residues. The V gene lost 0 bases and the J gene lost 5 bases, with 11 bases spanning the gap. Germline CDR1 LGHNA, CDR2 YNFKEQ. This CDR3 is CASSQEGGSHNEQFF. CDR3 sequence (DNA): TGTGCCAGCAGCCAAGAAGGTGGGAGTCACAATGAGCAGTTCTTC.

The chain employs TRBV6-5 and TRBJ1-1, with 10 bases aligning to TRBD1. V was pared by 4 bases and J by 12 bases, with 11 bases of the junction left unmatched. This CDR3 has 14 residues. Germline values: CDR1 MNHEY, CDR2 SVGAGI. Here the CDR3 reads CASSSDVDRGWTFF. Written as DNA, the CDR3 is TGTGCCAGCAGTTCCGACGTGGACAGGGGGTGGACTTTCTTT.